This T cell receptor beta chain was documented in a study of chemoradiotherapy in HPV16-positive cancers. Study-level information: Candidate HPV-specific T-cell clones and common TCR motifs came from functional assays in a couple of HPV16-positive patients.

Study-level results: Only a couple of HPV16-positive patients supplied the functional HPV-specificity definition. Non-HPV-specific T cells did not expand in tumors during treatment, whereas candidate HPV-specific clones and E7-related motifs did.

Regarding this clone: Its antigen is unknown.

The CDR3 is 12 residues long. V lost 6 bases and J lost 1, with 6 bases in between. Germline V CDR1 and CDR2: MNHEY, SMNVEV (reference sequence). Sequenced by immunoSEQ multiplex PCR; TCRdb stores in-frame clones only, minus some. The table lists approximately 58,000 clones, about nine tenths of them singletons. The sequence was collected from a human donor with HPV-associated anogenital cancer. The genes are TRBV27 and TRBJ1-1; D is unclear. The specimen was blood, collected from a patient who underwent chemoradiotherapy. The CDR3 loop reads CASRSGNTEAFF. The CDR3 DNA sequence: TGTGCCAGCAGGAGTGGGAACACTGAAGCTTTCTTT.